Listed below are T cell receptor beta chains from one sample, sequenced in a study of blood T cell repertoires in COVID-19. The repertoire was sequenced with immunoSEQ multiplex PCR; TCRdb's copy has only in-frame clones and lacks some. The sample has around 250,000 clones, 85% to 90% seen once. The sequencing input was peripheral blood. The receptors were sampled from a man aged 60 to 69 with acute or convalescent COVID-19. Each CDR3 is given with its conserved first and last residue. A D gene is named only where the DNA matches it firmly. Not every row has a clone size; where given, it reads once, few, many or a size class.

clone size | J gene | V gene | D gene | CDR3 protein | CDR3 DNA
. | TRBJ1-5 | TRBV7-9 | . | CASSATGNQPQHF | TGTGCCAGCAGCGCCACAGGGAATCAGCCCCAGCATTTT
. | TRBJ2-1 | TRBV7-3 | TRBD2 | CASSPKAGGYNEQFF | TGTGCCAGCAGCCCTAAAGCGGGAGGTTACAATGAGCAGTTCTTC
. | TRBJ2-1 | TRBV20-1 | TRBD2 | CSASRLAGGPGENEQFF | TGCAGTGCTAGTCGGCTAGCGGGAGGGCCAGGGGAAAATGAGCAGTTCTTC
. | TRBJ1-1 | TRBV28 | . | CASRRGGNTEAFF | TGTGCCAGCAGGCGGGGAGGGAACACTGAAGCTTTCTTT
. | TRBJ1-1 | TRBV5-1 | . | CASSLDRHTEAFF | TGCGCCAGCAGCTTGGACAGGCACACTGAAGCTTTCTTT
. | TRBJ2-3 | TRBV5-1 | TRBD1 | CASSLVRGPTADTQYF | TGCGCCAGCAGCTTGGTCAGGGGGCCGACCGCAGATACGCAGTATTTT
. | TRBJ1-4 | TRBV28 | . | CASSFDPSDEKLFF | TGTGCCAGCAGTTTCGACCCGAGCGATGAAAAACTGTTTTTT
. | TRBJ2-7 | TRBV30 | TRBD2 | CACVSSGGLEQYF | TGTGCCTGCGTGTCATCGGGAGGCCTCGAGCAGTACTTC
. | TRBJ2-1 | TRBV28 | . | CASSFGGSDNEQFF | TGTGCCAGCAGTTTTGGGGGCAGTGACAATGAGCAGTTCTTC
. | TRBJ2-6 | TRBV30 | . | CAWSKRAGANVLTF | TGTGCCTGGAGTAAAAGAGCTGGGGCCAACGTCCTGACTTTC
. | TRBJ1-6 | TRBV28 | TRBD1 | CASSPLWSQTGGQLHF | TGTGCCAGCAGTCCCTTATGGTCCCAAACAGGGGGGCAGCTCCACTTT
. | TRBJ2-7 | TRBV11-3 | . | CASSKPLVVGASYEQYF | TGTGCCAGCAGCAAACCTCTCGTTGTAGGGGCCTCCTACGAGCAGTACTTC
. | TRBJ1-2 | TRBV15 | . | CATSRDRVYGYTF | TGTGCCACCAGCAGAGACAGGGTCTATGGCTACACCTTC
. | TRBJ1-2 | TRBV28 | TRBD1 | CASSYNTGTGGYTF | TGTGCCAGCAGTTACAATACCGGGACAGGTGGCTACACCTTC
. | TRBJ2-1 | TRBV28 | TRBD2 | CASSESGRGGDEQFF | TGTGCCAGCAGCGAAAGCGGGAGGGGTGGGGATGAGCAGTTCTTC
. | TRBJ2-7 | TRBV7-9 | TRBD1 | CASKDRESYEQYF | TGTGCCAGCAAAGACAGGGAGTCCTACGAGCAGTACTTC
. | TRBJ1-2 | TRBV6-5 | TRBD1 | CASSYPPGQGSGYTF | TGTGCCAGCAGTTACCCCCCGGGACAGGGATCTGGCTACACCTTC
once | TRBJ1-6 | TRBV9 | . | CASSVAVQNNSPLHF | TGTGCCAGCAGCGTGGCAGTCCAGAATAATTCACCCCTCCACTTT
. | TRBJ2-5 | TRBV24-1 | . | CATSGDRINQETQYF | TGTGCCACCAGTGGAGACAGGATAAACCAAGAGACCCAGTACTTC
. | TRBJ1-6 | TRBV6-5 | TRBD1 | CASSPGQHNSPLHF | TGTGCCAGCAGCCCGGGACAGCATAATTCACCCCTCCACTTT
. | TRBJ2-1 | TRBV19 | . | CASSIHGRNEQFF | TGTGCCAGTAGTATTCATGGGAGGAATGAGCAGTTCTTC
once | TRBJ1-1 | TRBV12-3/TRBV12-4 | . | CASRIRTAEAFF | TGTGCCAGCAGGATCAGGACAGCCGAAGCTTTCTTT
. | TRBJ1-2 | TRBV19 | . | CASSQLDSRAYGYTF | TGTGCCAGTAGTCAATTGGACAGCCGAGCCTATGGCTACACCTTC
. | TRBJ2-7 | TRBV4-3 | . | CASSPSLGLGGEQYF | TGCGCCAGCAGCCCATCTTTAGGACTAGGGGGTGAGCAGTACTTC
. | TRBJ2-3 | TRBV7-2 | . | CASSLVAGPGDTQYF | TGTGCCAGCAGCTTAGTAGCAGGGCCCGGAGATACGCAGTATTTT
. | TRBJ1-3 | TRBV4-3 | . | CASSQESGGAGNTIYF | TGCGCCAGCAGCCAAGAATCCGGCGGGGCTGGAAACACCATATATTTT
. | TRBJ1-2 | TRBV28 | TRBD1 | CASSRTGDGGGYTF | TGTGCCAGCTCAAGGACAGGAGACGGGGGTGGCTACACCTTC
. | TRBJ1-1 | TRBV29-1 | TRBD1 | CSVGDRVTTEAFF | TGCAGCGTCGGGGACAGGGTGACCACTGAAGCTTTCTTT
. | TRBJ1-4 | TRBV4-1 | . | CASSQLGGATNEKLFF | TGCGCCAGCAGCCAACTAGGGGGGGCAACTAATGAAAAACTGTTTTTT
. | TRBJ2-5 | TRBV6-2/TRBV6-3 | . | CASSYSLASGETQYF | TGTGCCAGCAGTTACTCCCTAGCTTCTGGGGAGACCCAGTACTTC
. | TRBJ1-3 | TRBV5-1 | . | CASSPFGGNTIYF | TGCGCCAGCAGCCCCTTTGGAGGCAACACCATATATTTT
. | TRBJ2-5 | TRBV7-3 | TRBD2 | CASGLAGARGGETQYF | TGTGCCAGCGGCCTAGCGGGAGCCCGAGGGGGAGAGACCCAGTACTTC
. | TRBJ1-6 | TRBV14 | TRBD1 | CASSQEGRGQSPLHF | TGTGCCAGCAGCCAAGAAGGCAGGGGGCAATCACCCCTCCACTTT
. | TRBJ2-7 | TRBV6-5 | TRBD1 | CASRGTGIPYEQYF | TGTGCCAGCAGAGGGACAGGGATCCCCTACGAGCAGTACTTC
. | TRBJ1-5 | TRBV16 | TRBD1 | CASSQKAGGEQPQHF | TGTGCCAGCAGCCAAAAGGCAGGGGGTGAGCAGCCCCAGCATTTT
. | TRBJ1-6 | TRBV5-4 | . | CASSFPTGGNSPLHF | TGTGCCAGCAGCTTCCCAACGGGGGGTAATTCACCCCTCCACTTT
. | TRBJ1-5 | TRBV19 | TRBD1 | CASYSGQGANQPQHF | TGTGCCAGTTACTCCGGACAGGGAGCTAATCAGCCCCAGCATTTT
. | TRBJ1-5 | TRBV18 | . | CASSPPQGGGASNQPQHF | TGTGCCAGCTCACCACCCCAAGGGGGGGGTGCGAGCAATCAGCCCCAGCATTTT
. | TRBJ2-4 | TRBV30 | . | CAWSGGRGSRGNIQYF | TGTGCCTGGAGCGGGGGACGGGGATCAAGAGGGAACATTCAGTACTTC
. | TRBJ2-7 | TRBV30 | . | CAWSRDRYEQYF | TGTGCCTGGAGTAGAGACAGATACGAGCAGTACTTC
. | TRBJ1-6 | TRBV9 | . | CASSAKERGTISPLHF | TGTGCCAGCAGCGCGAAAGAAAGGGGGACAATTTCACCCCTCCACTTT
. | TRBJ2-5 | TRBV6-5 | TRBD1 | CASSSWDRGKETQYF | TGTGCCAGCAGCTCGTGGGACAGGGGAAAGGAGACCCAGTACTTC
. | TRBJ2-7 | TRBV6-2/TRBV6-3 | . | CASTPGSAYEQYF | TGTGCCAGCACCCCGGGCTCGGCCTACGAGCAGTACTTC
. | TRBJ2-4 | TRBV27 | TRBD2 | CASSLLPGTSGIAKNIQYF | TGTGCCAGCAGTTTATTACCCGGGACTAGCGGGATAGCCAAAAACATTCAGTACTTC
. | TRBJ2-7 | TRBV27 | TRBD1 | CASSFRDSSYEQYF | TGTGCCAGCAGTTTCCGGGACAGCTCCTACGAGCAGTACTTC
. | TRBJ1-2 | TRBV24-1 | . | CATSGHRANSDYGYTF | TGTGCCACCAGTGGCCACAGGGCGAATTCGGACTATGGCTACACCTTC
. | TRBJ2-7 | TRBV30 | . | CAWDLAREHEQYF | TGTGCCTGGGATTTGGCTAGAGAACACGAGCAGTACTTC
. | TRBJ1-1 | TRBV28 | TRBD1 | CASRTTGRTDTEAFF | TGTGCCAGCAGAACGACAGGGAGGACGGACACTGAAGCTTTCTTT
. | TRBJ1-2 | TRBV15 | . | CATSREGLNTLETTF | TGTGCCACCAGCAGAGAGGGGCTTAATACCCTGGAGACCACCTTC
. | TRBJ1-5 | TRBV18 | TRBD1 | CASSPNRGSNQPQHF | TGTGCCAGCTCACCGAACAGGGGTAGCAATCAGCCCCAGCATTTT
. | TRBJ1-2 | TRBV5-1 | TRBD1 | CASSLASSPLQGTSDGYTF | TGCGCCAGCAGCTTGGCCTCTTCCCCCTTACAGGGGACCAGTGATGGCTACACCTTC
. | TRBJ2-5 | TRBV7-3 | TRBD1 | CASSYLGHSRDSQETQYF | TGTGCCAGCAGCTACTTAGGCCACTCCCGGGACAGCCAAGAGACCCAGTACTTC
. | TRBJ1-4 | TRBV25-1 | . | CASSEYGATNEKLFF | TGTGCCAGCAGTGAATACGGGGCAACTAATGAAAAACTGTTTTTT
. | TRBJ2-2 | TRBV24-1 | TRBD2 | CATSSKLAGEPGPGELFF | TGTGCCACCAGTAGCAAGCTAGCGGGAGAACCGGGTCCCGGGGAGCTGTTTTTT
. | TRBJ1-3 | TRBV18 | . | CASSPPEGLSGNTIYF | TGTGCCAGCTCACCACCGGAGGGTCTCTCTGGAAACACCATATATTTT
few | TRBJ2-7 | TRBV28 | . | CASSFYERQGEQYF | TGTGCCAGCAGTTTCTATGAGAGGCAGGGAGAGCAGTACTTC
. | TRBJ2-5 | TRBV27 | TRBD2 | CASRRSGSETQYF | TGTGCCAGCAGAAGAAGCGGGAGTGAGACCCAGTACTTC
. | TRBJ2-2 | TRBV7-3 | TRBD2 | CASSPTSGRANTGELFF | TGTGCCAGCAGCCCGACTAGCGGGAGGGCGAACACCGGGGAGCTGTTTTTT
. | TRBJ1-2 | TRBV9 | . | CASSVAVGARVDGYTF | TGTGCCAGCAGCGTAGCGGTGGGGGCACGAGTCGATGGCTACACCTTC
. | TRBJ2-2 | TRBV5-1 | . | CASSLSQGRMGGELFF | TGCGCCAGCAGCTTGAGTCAGGGGAGAATGGGCGGGGAGCTGTTTTTT